Sequencing of this T cell receptor beta chain was carried out in a study of T-cell memory formation after mild COVID-19. TCRdb re-called the 5' RACE reads through MiXCR, storing one row per CDR3 protein. The sample consists of about 620,000 distinct CDR3 sequences, roughly 17% of them appearing once. Study results and limitations: In pre-infection memory, a portion of responding clones appeared, which suggested that cross-reactive memory joined.

Germline lookup yields CDR1 SGHTA and CDR2 FQGNSA. V shed 9 bases and J shed 2 bases, with 13 bases lying between them. The CDR3 is 13 amino acids. In the case of this clonotype: Its matching antigen is unknown.

This receptor was taken from an adult woman who had mild COVID-19 (a few samples of this study predate the infection). Cell type and time point are not known. The chain employs TRBV7-2 and TRBJ1-1, with D possibly matching TRBD1 (5 bases). Sample: PBMCs or a T cell subset sorted from them (not recorded which). The CDR3 DNA reads as TGTGCCAGTGGCAGGGAATATAACACTGAAGCTTTCTTT. It specifies CASGREYNTEAFF.